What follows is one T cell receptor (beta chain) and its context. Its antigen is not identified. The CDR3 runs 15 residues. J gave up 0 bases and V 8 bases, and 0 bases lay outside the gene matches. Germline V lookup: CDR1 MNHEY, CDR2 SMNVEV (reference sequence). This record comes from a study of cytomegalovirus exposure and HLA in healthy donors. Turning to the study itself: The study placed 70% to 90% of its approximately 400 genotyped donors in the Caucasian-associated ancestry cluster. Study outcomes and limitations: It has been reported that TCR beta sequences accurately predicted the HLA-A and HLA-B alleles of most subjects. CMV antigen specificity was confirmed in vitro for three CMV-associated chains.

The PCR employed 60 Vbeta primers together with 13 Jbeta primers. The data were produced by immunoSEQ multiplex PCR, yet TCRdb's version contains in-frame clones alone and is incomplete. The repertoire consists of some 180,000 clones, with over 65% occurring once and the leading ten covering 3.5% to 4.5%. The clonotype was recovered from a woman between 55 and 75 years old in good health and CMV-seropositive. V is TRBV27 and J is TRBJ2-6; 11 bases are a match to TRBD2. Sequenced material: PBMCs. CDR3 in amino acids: CASGLAGSGANVLTF. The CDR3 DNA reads TGTGCCAGCGGACTAGCGGGCTCTGGGGCCAACGTCCTGACTTTC.